The entry below gives a single T cell receptor (beta chain) sequence along with its context. What it recognizes is unknown. The data are from a study of vaccination effects on CD4 cells after COVID-19. Study context: Samples that were drawn after vaccination came a median of 72 days after the second dose. Findings of the study overall: Infection- and vaccine-induced clones contracted markedly late after vaccination.

Using viral peptide pools, the ViraFEST assay grew out antigen-specific CD4+ T cells prior to sequencing. Subsequent to 10 days of culture, CD4+ T cells were isolated. Each participant was given two doses of one vaccine (BNT162b2 or mRNA-1273). The study found no prior SARS-CoV-2 infection in the vaccine recipients, who tested negative for nucleocapsid antibodies. The authors exchanged half the medium for IL-2 medium on days 3 and 7. V lost 2 bases and J lost 0, with 6 bases in between. CDR3 length: 15 amino acids. Germline lookup yields CDR1 SGHKS and CDR2 YYEKEE (reference sequence). Profiled with immunoSEQ multiplex PCR; TCRdb holds only in-frame clones, not every one. The sample has about 32,000 clones; approximately 75% are singletons.

The V and J genes are TRBV5-5 and TRBJ2-6; tentatively, D is TRBD1 (5 bases). The specimen comprised CD4+ T cells from PBMCs cultured with HCoV-229E spike peptides, sampled after COVID-19 vaccination. The clonotype comes from a human donor who received a COVID-19 vaccine. CDR3 region: CASSLQVSGANVLTF. The CDR3 nucleotides read TGTGCCAGCAGCTTACAGGTCTCTGGGGCCAACGTCCTGACTTTC.